There are a few counts of the clone carrying this TCR beta chain. The data belong to a study of T cell repertoires in cytomegalovirus infection. TCRdb re-analysed the reads in MiXCR, keeping a single row per CDR3 protein. The data hold about 200,000 distinct CDR3 sequences, with less than 9.5% observed a single time. The specimen was PBMCs. The receptor was derived from a human donor in good health (CMV status not recorded). Some clones in this sample may be carry-over from other donors' samples.

The CDR3: CASSLAAGTSGSRETQYF. The CDR3 DNA is TGTGCCAGCAGCTTAGCGGCAGGGACTAGCGGGAGTAGGGAGACCCAGTACTTC. This chain links TRBV7-8 with TRBJ2-5, with TRBD2 identical over 14 bases. J lost 5 bases, V lost 0 bases, and 8 bases had no gene match. Per germline, CDR1 SGHVS and CDR2 FQNEAQ. The CDR3 consists of 18 residues.